Listed here are 26 T cell receptor beta chains from one sample, sequenced in a study of shared T cell receptors in the human thymus. Some clones are missing from TCRdb's copy, which holds only in-frame ones; the method was immunoSEQ multiplex PCR. The data hold approximately 730,000 clones, with around 85% observed a single time. The same data also went into a second study, on human thymus T cells.

Sequenced sample: thymocytes. The receptors come from a girl under three years old with a congenital heart defect.

The chain joins TRBV4-3 to TRBJ1-2; 10 bases agree with TRBD1. With 0 bases clipped from V and 7 bases from J, the junction kept 14 bases outside the gene matches. Per germline, CDR1 LGHNA and CDR2 YSLEER. This CDR3 is built from 18 residues. CDR3 region: CASSQDLDGTGERGGYTF. The CDR3 DNA follows: TGCGCCAGCAGCCAAGATCTTGATGGGACAGGGGAGAGAGGTGGCTACACCTTC.

The chain joins TRBV4-1 to TRBJ2-7, with D possibly TRBD2 on 5 matching bases. CDR1 is MGHRA and CDR2 is YSYEKL in the germline V gene. The CDR3 totals 15 residues. V was clipped by 3 bases and J by 3 bases, with 15 bases between them. CDR3 DNA: TGCGCCAGCAGCCACGAAGAGGACTCCTACTACGAGCAGTACTTC. It is translated as CASSHEEDSYYEQYF.

The chain couples TRBV6-5 to TRBJ2-2; 8 bases fit TRBD2. The CDR3 is 14 amino acids. Unmatched junction bases numbered 0, after V lost 0 bases and J lost 6 bases. The germline CDR1 and CDR2 sequences are MNHEY and SVGAGI. CDR3 region: CASSYSGGAGELFF. Written as DNA, the CDR3 is TGTGCCAGCAGTTACTCCGGGGGGGCCGGGGAGCTGTTTTTT.

The V call is TRBV29-1, the J call TRBJ1-2; D possibly corresponds to TRBD1 (6 bases). The V end was cut by 2 bases, the J end by 8 bases, with 15 bases between. The V gene's germline CDR1 is SQVTM and CDR2 ANQGSEA. The CDR3 loop spans 13 amino acids. The CDR3 reads CSVEPTGSRGYTF. The CDR3 region has the DNA TGCAGCGTTGAACCCACAGGGAGTCGAGGCTACACCTTC.

The table lists this clone with a count of one. The chain employs TRBV5-6 and TRBJ2-7; 9 bases are shared with TRBD2. CDR3 length: 12 amino acids. J lost 9 bases, V lost 6 bases, and 7 bases had no gene match. The germline gives CDR1 SGHDT, CDR2 YYEEEE. The CDR3 nucleotides read TGTGCCAGCACTAGCGGGGAGGTCGGGCAGTACTTC. Protein: CASTSGEVGQYF.

The genes are TRBV19 and TRBJ1-6, with a possible D match to TRBD1 (6 bases). The V gene lost 3 bases and the J gene lost 3 bases, with 9 bases spanning the gap. The CDR3 has 15 residues. CDR1 is LNHDA and CDR2 is SQIVND in the germline V gene (reference sequence). The CDR3 sequence: CASSIGGHYNSPLHF. The CDR3 DNA is TGTGCCAGTAGTATCGGGGGGCACTATAATTCACCCCTCCACTTT.

This chain connects TRBV4-1 to TRBJ1-1; a weak D match, TRBD1 (6 bases). Deletions cut 3 bases from V and 1 base from J, with 21 bases between. Germline V gives CDR1 MGHRA, CDR2 YSYEKL. The CDR3 spans 18 residues. The CDR3 DNA reads TGCGCCAGCAGCCACATATGGGGGACACCGCTCAAGAACACTGAAGCTTTCTTT. The encoded protein is CASSHIWGTPLKNTEAFF.

The chain has TRBV6-6 and TRBJ2-3; perhaps TRBD2 as D (5 bases). The germline gives CDR1 MNHNY, CDR2 SVGAGI (reference sequence). CDR3 length: 12 residues. V lost 10 bases to trimming and J lost 0 bases, with 8 bases between them. This CDR3 reads CATRTSTDTQYF. CDR3 nucleotides: TGTGCCACCCGGACTAGCACAGATACGCAGTATTTT.

This clone was counted between two and nine times. The chain carries TRBV30 and TRBJ2-2; 10 nucleotides line up with TRBD1. V was pared by 1 base and J by 5 bases, with 7 bases of the junction left unmatched. Germline V lookup: CDR1 GTSNPN, CDR2 SVGIG (reference sequence). CDR3 size: 16 residues. The CDR3 bases are TGTGCCTGGAGTGAGACAGGGGGCGTTCGGACCGGGGAGCTGTTTTTT. Amino acid sequence: CAWSETGGVRTGELFF.

This sequence joins TRBV5-1 and TRBJ2-7; 8 bases map to TRBD1. Unmatched junction bases numbered 11, after V lost 5 bases and J lost 7 bases. Germline V gene sequence: CDR1 SGHRS, CDR2 YFSETQ. CDR3 length: 14 amino acids. The CDR3 spells CASRRRQGTSEQYF. In DNA, the CDR3 is TGCGCCAGCAGGAGGAGACAGGGGACCTCTGAGCAGTACTTC.

This rearrangement joins TRBV6-1 to TRBJ1-1, with D possibly being TRBD1 (5 bases). The germline V gene encodes CDR1 MNHNS and CDR2 SASEGT. V lost 2 bases and J lost 3, with 13 bases in between. The CDR3 consists of 15 residues. The CDR3 protein is CASSEFGGMDTEAFF. The CDR3 coding sequence is TGTGCCAGCAGTGAATTTGGGGGGATGGACACTGAAGCTTTCTTT.

The rearrangement links TRBV18 to TRBJ2-7; D gene unclear. This CDR3 has 15 residues. The germline gives CDR1 KGHSH, CDR2 LQKENI. The V end lost 1 base, the J end lost 2 bases, and 12 bases lay between the germline ends. CDR3 nucleotide sequence: TGTGCCAGCTCACCACAGCACAGACCAACCTACGAGCAGTACTTC. Its protein is CASSPQHRPTYEQYF.

The chain employs TRBV2 and TRBJ2-5; D is perhaps TRBD2 (5 bases). The V and J ends lost 3 bases and 1 base respectively, with 15 bases between them. The CDR3 consists of 16 residues. Germline V gives CDR1 SNHLY, CDR2 FYNNEI. CDR3 sequence reads: CASSDSGGESQETQYF. DNA of the CDR3: TGTGCCAGCAGTGATTCGGGTGGGGAGAGCCAAGAGACCCAGTACTTC. Variable domain in full (rest from reference TRBV2 and TRBJ2-5): EPEVTQTPSHQVTQMGQEVILRCVPISNHLYFYWYRQILGQKVEFLVSFYNNEISEKSEIFDDQFSVERPDGSNFTLKIRSTKLEDSAMYFCASSDSGGESQETQYFGPGTRLLVL.

This chain uses TRBV4-1 with TRBJ2-5; maybe TRBD1 (7 bases). V gave up 4 bases and J gave up 6 bases, with 24 bases separating them. This CDR3 has 17 amino acids. Germline CDR1 is MGHRA and CDR2 is YSYEKL. The CDR3 spells CASSPPDQGGRGKTQYF. The DNA of the CDR3 is TGCGCCAGCAGCCCCCCGGACCAGGGGGGACGGGGGAAGACCCAGTACTTC.

This sequence joins TRBV4-1 and TRBJ2-1; 9 bases line up with TRBD2. Germline CDR1 and CDR2: MGHRA and YSYEKL. V lost 4 bases and J lost 5; bases outside the gene matches: 12. The CDR3 consists of 17 residues. CDR3 sequence: CASSPLLTTSGHNEQFF. The DNA for the CDR3 is TGCGCCAGCAGCCCCCTTCTGACGACTAGCGGCCACAATGAGCAGTTCTTC.

The chain joins TRBV5-1 to TRBJ1-2; 10 bases are shared with TRBD1. This CDR3 contains 18 residues. The junction had 13 bases not matched to a gene; V was cut back by 4 bases and J by 1 base. CDR1 SGHRS and CDR2 YFSETQ come from the germline V gene. CDR3 protein: CASSARTGGLGFNYGYTF. The CDR3 coding sequence is TGCGCCAGCAGCGCCCGGACAGGGGGACTTGGTTTTAACTATGGCTACACCTTC.

The rearrangement uses TRBV7-9 and TRBJ2-2, with D perhaps TRBD1 (6 bases). Trimming stripped 0 bases from V and 2 bases from J, with 10 bases between. The CDR3 consists of 16 residues. Germline V CDR1 and CDR2: SEHNR, FQNEAQ (reference sequence). The CDR3 nucleotides are TGTGCCAGCAGCTTAGCGCAGGGGCCAAACACCGGGGAGCTGTTTTTT. Its translation is CASSLAQGPNTGELFF.

V is TRBV14 and J is TRBJ2-7; TRBD1 aligns across 7 bases. Losses at the gene ends were 2 bases for V and 1 base for J; bases not matched to a gene: 2. The CDR3 spans 14 residues. Looked up from germline, CDR1 is SGHDN and CDR2 is FVKESK. The CDR3 is CASSQRQGSYEQYF. CDR3 in DNA: TGTGCCAGCAGCCAACGACAGGGATCCTACGAGCAGTACTTC. The whole variable domain, filled in from reference TRBV14 and TRBJ2-7, reads EAGVTQFPSHSVIEKGQTVTLRCDPISGHDNLYWYRRVMGKEIKFLLHFVKESKQDESGMPNNRFLAERTGGTYSTLKVQPAELEDSGVYFCASSQRQGSYEQYFGPGTRLTVT.

This chain connects TRBV10-3 to TRBJ1-2; 9 nucleotides match TRBD1. The germline V gene encodes CDR1 ENHRY and CDR2 SYGVKD. This CDR3 comprises 13 residues. J gave up 8 bases and V 3 bases, and 4 bases lay outside the gene matches. DNA for the CDR3: TGTGCCATCAGTGACGCGACAGGGGGAGGCTACACCTTC. Protein sequence: CAISDATGGGYTF.

This chain connects TRBV7-9 to TRBJ1-3; 7 nucleotides match TRBD1. V trimming: 1 base; J trimming: 0 bases; junction bases outside the gene matches: 12. This CDR3 comprises 19 residues. Germline CDR1 is SEHNR and CDR2 is FQNEAQ (reference sequence). The CDR3: CASSLGGPGQLHSGNTIYF. CDR3 coding DNA: TGTGCCAGCAGCTTAGGGGGTCCGGGACAGCTCCACTCTGGAAACACCATATATTTT.

This chain connects TRBV29-1 to TRBJ2-1; 8 positions agree with TRBD1. V trimming: 0 bases; J trimming: 4 bases; junction bases outside the gene matches: 11. The germline gives CDR1 SQVTM, CDR2 ANQGSEA. The CDR3 is 17 residues long. In DNA form, the CDR3 reads TGCAGCGTTGAAGAGGCGCGGACAGGACAGGGATACAATGAGCAGTTCTTC. Its translation: CSVEEARTGQGYNEQFF.

V usage is TRBV4-2 and J usage is TRBJ2-1; 14 nucleotides match TRBD2. With V trimmed by 4 bases and J by 0 bases, 20 bases remained unmatched. There are 23 residues in the CDR3. Looked up from germline, CDR1 is LGHNA and CDR2 is YNFKEQ. Written as DNA, the CDR3 is TGTGCCAGCAGCCCCCCAGACCCTAAAAGACTAGCGGGGGGGCCGTCCTCCTACAATGAGCAGTTCTTC. It encodes CASSPPDPKRLAGGPSSYNEQFF.

This clone was recorded a few times. V is TRBV7-9 and J is TRBJ2-6; TRBD2 aligns across 7 bases. The V gene end was trimmed by 11 bases and the J gene end by 0 bases; junction bases not matched to a gene: 10. Germline V CDR1 and CDR2: SEHNR, FQNEAQ (reference sequence). The CDR3 length is 16 residues. The CDR3 sequence is CAGGGRNSSGANVLTF. CDR3 DNA: TGTGCCGGGGGGGGAAGGAACAGCTCTGGGGCCAACGTCCTGACTTTC.

This clone was seen just once. V and J are TRBV27 and TRBJ1-6, with 10 bases identical to TRBD1. Germline CDR1 reads MNHEY; CDR2 reads SMNVEV (reference sequence). Trimming took 2 bases from V and 10 from J; bases not matched to a gene: 8. This CDR3 comprises 16 residues. The CDR3 reads CASSLERDRGKSPLHF. The CDR3 DNA reads TGTGCCAGCAGTTTAGAGAGGGACAGGGGAAAATCACCCCTCCACTTT.

This chain joins TRBV5-1 and TRBJ2-7, with TRBD2 identical over 7 bases. Trimming took 0 bases from V and 3 from J; bases not matched to a gene: 12. Per the germline V gene, CDR1 is SGHRS and CDR2 is YFSETQ. The CDR3 length is 17 residues. The chain's CDR3 is CASSLVEERGLFYEQYF. In nucleotides, the CDR3 is TGCGCCAGCAGCTTGGTGGAGGAGCGGGGCCTTTTCTACGAGCAGTACTTC.

The CDR3 reads CASGLVRGAGNGDTQYF. The CDR3 region has the DNA TGTGCTAGTGGTTTGGTACGTGGGGCGGGAAACGGAGATACGCAGTATTTT. V gene TRBV12-5 combines with J gene TRBJ2-3, with a tentative D call TRBD2 (6 bases). This CDR3 is 17 amino acids long. CDR1 is LGHNT and CDR2 is FRNRAP in the germline V gene. The V and J ends lost 0 bases and 5 bases respectively, with 18 bases between them.